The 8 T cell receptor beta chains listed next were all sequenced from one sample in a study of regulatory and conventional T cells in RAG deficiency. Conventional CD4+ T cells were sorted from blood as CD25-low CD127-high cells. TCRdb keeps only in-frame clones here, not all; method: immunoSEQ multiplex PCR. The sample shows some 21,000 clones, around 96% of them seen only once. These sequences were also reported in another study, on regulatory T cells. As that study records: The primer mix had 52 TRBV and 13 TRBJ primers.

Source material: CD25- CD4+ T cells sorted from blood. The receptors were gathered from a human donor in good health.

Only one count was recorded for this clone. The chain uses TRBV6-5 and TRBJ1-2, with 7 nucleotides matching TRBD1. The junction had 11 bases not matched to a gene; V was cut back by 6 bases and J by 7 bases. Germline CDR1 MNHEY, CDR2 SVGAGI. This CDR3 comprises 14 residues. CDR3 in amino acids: CASSRQGNIGGYTF. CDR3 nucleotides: TGTGCCAGCAGCCGACAGGGAAATATAGGTGGCTACACCTTC.

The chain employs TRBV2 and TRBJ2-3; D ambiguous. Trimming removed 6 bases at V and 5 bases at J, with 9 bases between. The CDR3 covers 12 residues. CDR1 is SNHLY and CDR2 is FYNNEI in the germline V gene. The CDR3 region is CASRDGEDTQYF. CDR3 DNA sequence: TGTGCCAGCAGGGATGGAGAAGATACGCAGTATTTT.

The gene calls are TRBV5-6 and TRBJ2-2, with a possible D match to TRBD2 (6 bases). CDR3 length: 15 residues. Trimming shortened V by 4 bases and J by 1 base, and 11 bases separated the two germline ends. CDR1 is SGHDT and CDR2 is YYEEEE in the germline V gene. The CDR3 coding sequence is TGTGCCAGCAGCAGACGGGACTTGAACACCGGGGAGCTGTTTTTT. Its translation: CASSRRDLNTGELFF.

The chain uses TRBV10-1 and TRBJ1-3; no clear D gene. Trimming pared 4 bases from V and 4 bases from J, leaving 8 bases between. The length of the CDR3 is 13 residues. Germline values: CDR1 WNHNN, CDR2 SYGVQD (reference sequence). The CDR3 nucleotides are TGCGCCAGCAGTGCAAGCGGAGGAAACACCATATATTTT. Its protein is CASSASGGNTIYF.

Here the CDR3 reads CASSYRDRNNEQFF. Written as DNA, the CDR3 is TGTGCCAGCAGTTACCGCGACAGAAACAATGAGCAGTTCTTC. This chain links TRBV6-5 with TRBJ2-1, with D perhaps TRBD1 (5 bases). The V and J ends lost 2 bases and 5 bases respectively, with 10 bases between them. Germline V gene lookup returns CDR1 MNHEY and CDR2 SVGAGI. The CDR3 loop spans 14 amino acids.

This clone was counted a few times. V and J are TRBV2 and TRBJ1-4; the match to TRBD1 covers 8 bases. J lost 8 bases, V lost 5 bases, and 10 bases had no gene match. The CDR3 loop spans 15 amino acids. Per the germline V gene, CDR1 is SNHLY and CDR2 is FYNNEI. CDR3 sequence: CASSSRTGLGEKLFF. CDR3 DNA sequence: TGTGCCAGCAGTTCTAGGACAGGGTTGGGAGAAAAACTGTTTTTT.

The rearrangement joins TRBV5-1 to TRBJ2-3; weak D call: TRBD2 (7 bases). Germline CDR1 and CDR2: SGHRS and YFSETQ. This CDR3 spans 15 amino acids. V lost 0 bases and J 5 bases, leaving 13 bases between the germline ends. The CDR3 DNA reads TGCGCCAGCAGCTTGGTAGGCGGGGGCCAAGATACGCAGTATTTT. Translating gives CASSLVGGGQDTQYF.

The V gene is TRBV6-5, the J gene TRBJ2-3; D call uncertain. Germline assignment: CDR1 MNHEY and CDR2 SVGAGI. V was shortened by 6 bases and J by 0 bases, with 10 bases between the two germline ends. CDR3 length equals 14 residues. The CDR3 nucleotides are TGTGCCAGCAGCCGACTCCCTAGCACAGATACGCAGTATTTT. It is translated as CASSRLPSTDTQYF.